The rows below give T cell receptor beta chains drawn from one sample of a study of control samples from healthy donors and cancer patients. Using immunoSEQ multiplex PCR, the repertoire was profiled, and TCRdb retains in-frame clones only, with some absent. Among 90,000 to 110,000 clones listed, over 75% were seen once. Sequencing was done on a sample of blood. The receptors here all came from a human donor in good health. The donor label of this sample is uncertain. Each CDR3 is given with its conserved first and last residue. D genes are given only for firm matches. Some rows mark clone size as missing; the rest say once, few, many or name a class of expanded clone.

V	length	size	J	D	CDR3	DNA
TRBV24-1	15	-	TRBJ2-5	TRBD1	CATSEAKGAGETQYF	TGTGCCACCAGTGAGGCAAAGGGGGCCGGAGAGACCCAGTACTTC
TRBV19	16	-	TRBJ2-1	TRBD1	CASSLWGTGIYNEQFF	TGTGCCAGTAGTCTATGGGGGACAGGGATCTACAATGAGCAGTTCTTC
TRBV29-1	12	-	TRBJ2-1	-	CSVEGTRRGLFF	TGCAGCGTTGAGGGGACCAGACGAGGGCTGTTCTTC
TRBV3-1/TRBV3-2	14	-	TRBJ1-6	-	CASSPGAMDSPLHF	TGTGCCAGCAGCCCAGGGGCGATGGATTCACCCCTCCACTTT
TRBV19	16	-	TRBJ2-1	TRBD1	CASSMTRTGGYNEQFF	TGTGCCAGTAGTATGACCCGGACAGGGGGCTACAATGAGCAGTTCTTC
TRBV18	13	-	TRBJ1-1	-	CASSTSNQGEAFF	TGTGCCAGCTCTACCAGTAACCAGGGGGAAGCTTTCTTT
TRBV6-5	15	-	TRBJ1-4	-	CASSYQQGIYEKLFF	TGTGCCAGCAGTTACCAACAGGGCATCTATGAAAAACTGTTTTTT
TRBV15	13	-	TRBJ1-1	-	CATSRGGPVEAFF	TGTGCCACCAGCAGAGGAGGGCCAGTTGAAGCTTTCTTT
TRBV5-4	13	-	TRBJ1-1	-	CASSLESDTEAFF	TGTGCCAGCAGCTTGGAATCCGACACTGAAGCTTTCTTT
TRBV18	12	-	TRBJ2-7	-	CASSPEGYEQYF	TGTGCCAGCTCTCCAGAGGGGTACGAGCAGTACTTC
TRBV7-9	14	once	TRBJ1-4	-	CASSPGQSNEKLFF	TGTGCCAGCAGCCCCGGACAGTCTAATGAAAAACTGTTTTTT
TRBV2	10	-	TRBJ2-1	-	CASSEVEQFF	TGTGCCAGCAGTGAGGTTGAGCAGTTCTTC
TRBV20-1	15	once	TRBJ2-3	-	CSASKRFRGTDTQYF	TGCAGTGCTAGTAAACGGTTTCGGGGAACAGATACGCAGTATTTT
TRBV15	12	once	TRBJ2-2	-	CATSREGEGLFF	TGTGCCACCAGCAGAGAGGGCGAGGGGCTGTTTTTT
TRBV3-1/TRBV3-2	16	-	TRBJ2-3	TRBD2	CASSQEPAGVTDTQYF	TGTGCCAGCAGCCAAGAACCAGCGGGGGTCACAGATACGCAGTATTTT
TRBV6-1	15	-	TRBJ2-1	-	CASSETTGSGDEQFF	TGTGCCAGCAGTGAAACAACAGGGTCTGGGGATGAGCAGTTCTTC
TRBV2	15	-	TRBJ1-1	-	CASNIMQGLNTEAFF	TGTGCCAGCAATATCATGCAGGGGTTGAACACTGAAGCTTTCTTT
TRBV2	12	once	TRBJ2-1	-	CASSGGSNEQFF	TGTGCCAGCAGTGGAGGGAGCAATGAGCAGTTCTTC
TRBV5-6	17	-	TRBJ2-3	TRBD1	CASRDRGKSYGTDTQYF	TGTGCCAGCAGAGACAGGGGAAAAAGTTACGGCACAGATACGCAGTATTTT
TRBV29-1	16	-	TRBJ2-7	-	CSVEVTGPLLSYEQYF	TGCAGCGTTGAAGTTACAGGGCCCTTACTATCCTACGAGCAGTACTTC
TRBV5-1	15	-	TRBJ1-4	-	CASSLGTATNEKLFF	TGCGCCAGCAGCCTGGGGACGGCCACTAATGAAAAACTGTTTTTT
TRBV6-5	13	-	TRBJ1-1	-	CASTAGVPKEAFF	TGTGCCAGCACCGCGGGGGTACCGAAAGAAGCTTTCTTT
TRBV12-3/TRBV12-4	11	-	TRBJ2-7	-	CASSLGAEQYF	TGTGCCAGCAGTTTAGGAGCCGAGCAGTACTTC
TRBV24-1	17	-	TRBJ2-1	TRBD1	CATSAPYGQGRKNEQFF	TGTGCCACCAGTGCTCCGTACGGACAGGGACGAAAAAATGAGCAGTTCTTC
TRBV6-5	15	few	TRBJ2-7	TRBD1	CASSQRDRRSYEQYF	TGTGCCAGCAGCCAAAGGGACAGGAGATCCTACGAGCAGTACTTC
TRBV13	14	-	TRBJ2-3	-	CASSPKEWTDTQYF	TGTGCCAGCAGCCCGAAGGAGTGGACAGATACGCAGTATTTT
TRBV6-5	15	-	TRBJ1-5	-	CASSYSGVNNQPQHF	TGTGCCAGCAGTTACTCTGGGGTTAATAATCAGCCCCAGCATTTT
TRBV19	15	-	TRBJ1-1	-	CASTGSQSMNTEAFF	TGTGCCAGTACCGGGTCCCAGAGCATGAACACTGAAGCTTTCTTT